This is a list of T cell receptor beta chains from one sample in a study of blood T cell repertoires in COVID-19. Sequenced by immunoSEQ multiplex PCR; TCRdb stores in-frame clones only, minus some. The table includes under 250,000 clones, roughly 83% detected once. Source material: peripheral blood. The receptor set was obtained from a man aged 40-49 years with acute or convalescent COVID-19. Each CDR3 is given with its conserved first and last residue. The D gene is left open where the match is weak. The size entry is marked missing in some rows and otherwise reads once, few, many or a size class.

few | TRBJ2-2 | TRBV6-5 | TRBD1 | CASSYLGQGRGELFF | TGTGCCAGCAGTTACCTCGGACAGGGGAGGGGGGAGCTGTTTTTT
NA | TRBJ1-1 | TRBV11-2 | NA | CASSYREVMNTEAFF | TGTGCCAGCAGCTATCGGGAGGTTATGAACACTGAAGCTTTCTTT
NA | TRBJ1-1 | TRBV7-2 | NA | CASSPTGQGLVNTEAFF | TGTGCCAGCAGCCCGACGGGGCAGGGGTTAGTGAACACTGAAGCTTTCTTT
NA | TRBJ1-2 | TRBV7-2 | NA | CASSPDSNYGYTF | TGTGCCAGCAGCCCGGACAGCAACTATGGCTACACCTTC
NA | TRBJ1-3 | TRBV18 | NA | CASSPQLILERNTIYF | TGTGCCAGCTCACCACAGCTCATTCTGGAGAGGAACACCATATATTTT
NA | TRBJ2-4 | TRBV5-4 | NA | CASSLQGTKNIQYF | TGTGCCAGCAGCCTCCAGGGCACCAAAAACATTCAGTACTTC
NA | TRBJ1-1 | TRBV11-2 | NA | CASSLRSTPNTEAFF | TGTGCCAGCAGCTTAAGGTCGACACCTAACACTGAAGCTTTCTTT
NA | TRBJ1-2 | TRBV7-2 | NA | CASSLFTQTFNYGYTF | TGTGCCAGCAGCTTATTTACACAGACATTTAACTATGGCTACACCTTC
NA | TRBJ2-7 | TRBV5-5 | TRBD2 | CASSFGLAGTEQYF | TGTGCCAGCAGCTTTGGACTAGCGGGAACCGAGCAGTACTTC
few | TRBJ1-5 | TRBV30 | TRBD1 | CAWTEGGAGQPQHF | TGTGCCTGGACAGAAGGGGGCGCGGGTCAGCCCCAGCATTTT
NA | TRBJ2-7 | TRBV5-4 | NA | CASSLVGAREQYF | TGTGCCAGCAGCTTGGTGGGGGCTCGCGAGCAGTACTTC
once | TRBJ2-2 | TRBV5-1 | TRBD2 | CASSLGGSEPGELFF | TGCGCCAGCAGCTTGGGCGGGAGTGAACCCGGGGAGCTGTTTTTT
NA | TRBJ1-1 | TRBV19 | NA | CASGVDTGNTEAFF | TGTGCCAGTGGAGTGGACACCGGGAACACTGAAGCTTTCTTT
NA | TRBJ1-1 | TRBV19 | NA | CASSIPLTGEAFF | TGTGCCAGTAGTATACCCCTGACAGGAGAAGCTTTCTTT
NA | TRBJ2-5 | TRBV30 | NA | CAWTGEETQYF | TGTGCCTGGACAGGGGAAGAGACCCAGTACTTC
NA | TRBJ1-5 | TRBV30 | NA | CAWSLLMGQPQHF | TGTGCCTGGAGTTTACTAATGGGTCAGCCCCAGCATTTT
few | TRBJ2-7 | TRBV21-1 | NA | CASSLRSYEQYF | TGTGCCAGCAGCCTGCGCTCCTACGAGCAGTACTTC
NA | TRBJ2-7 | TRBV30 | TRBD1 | CAWATGGSYEQYF | TGTGCCTGGGCGACAGGGGGCTCCTACGAGCAGTACTTC
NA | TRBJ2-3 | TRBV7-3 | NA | CASSFGGATDYVQYF | TGTGCCAGCAGCTTCGGGGGAGCGACCGATTACGTGCAGTATTTT
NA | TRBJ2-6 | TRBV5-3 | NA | CARSPRGSGANVLTF | TGTGCCAGAAGCCCCAGGGGCTCGGGGGCCAACGTCCTGACTTTC
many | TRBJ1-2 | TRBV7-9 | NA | CASSLAAGVSGYTF | TGTGCCAGCAGCTTAGCCGCGGGGGTAAGCGGCTACACCTTC
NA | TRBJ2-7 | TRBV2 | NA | CASSASGSYEQYF | TGTGCCAGCAGTGCTTCCGGCTCCTACGAGCAGTACTTC
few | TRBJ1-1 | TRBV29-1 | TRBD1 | CSVFQGAGAEAFF | TGCAGCGTATTTCAGGGGGCCGGCGCTGAAGCTTTCTTT
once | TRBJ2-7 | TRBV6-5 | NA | CASRWTASYEQYF | TGTGCCAGCAGGTGGACAGCCTCCTACGAGCAGTACTTC
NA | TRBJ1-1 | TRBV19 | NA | CASNHEGQRNTEAFF | TGTGCCAGTAATCATGAGGGACAACGGAACACTGAAGCTTTCTTT
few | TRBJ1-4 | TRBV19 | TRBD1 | CASSPGQGRTNEKLFF | TGTGCCAGTAGCCCGGGACAGGGGAGAACTAATGAAAAACTGTTTTTT
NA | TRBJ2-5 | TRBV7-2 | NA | CASSLGTGAPETQYF | TGTGCCAGCAGCTTAGGAACGGGAGCCCCAGAGACCCAGTACTTC
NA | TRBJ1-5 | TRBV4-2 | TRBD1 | CASSSDRTPGQPQHF | TGTGCCAGCAGCTCGGACAGGACGCCAGGTCAGCCCCAGCATTTT
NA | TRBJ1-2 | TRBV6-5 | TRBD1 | CASSGGQIYGYTF | TGTGCCAGCAGCGGGGGACAGATCTATGGCTACACCTTC
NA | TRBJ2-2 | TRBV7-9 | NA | CASRVTGAGSTGELFF | TGTGCCAGCAGGGTTACAGGGGCCGGGAGCACCGGGGAGCTGTTTTTT
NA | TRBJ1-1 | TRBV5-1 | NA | CASSKDLKKDTEAFF | TGCGCCAGCAGTAAGGACTTGAAAAAGGACACTGAAGCTTTCTTT
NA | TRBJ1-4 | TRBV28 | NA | CASSRRDFLGFEKLFF | TGTGCCAGCAGTCGCCGGGACTTCTTGGGATTCGAAAAACTGTTTTTT
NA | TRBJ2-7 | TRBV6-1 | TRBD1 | CASSESPGQGQDEQYF | TGTGCCAGCAGTGAAAGCCCGGGACAGGGACAGGACGAGCAGTACTTC
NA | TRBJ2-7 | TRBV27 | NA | CASSHVTPLVLGEQYF | TGTGCCAGCAGTCACGTGACTCCGTTGGTCTTAGGCGAGCAGTACTTC
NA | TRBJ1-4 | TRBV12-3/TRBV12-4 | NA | CASSFGRGEKLFF | TGTGCCAGCTCCTTTGGCAGGGGTGAAAAACTGTTTTTT
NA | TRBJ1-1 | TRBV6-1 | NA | CASSENTLVVLNTEAFF | TGTGCCAGCAGTGAAAATACTCTCGTGGTGTTGAACACTGAAGCTTTCTTT
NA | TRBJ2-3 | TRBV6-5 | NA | CASRAGSTQYF | TGTGCCAGCAGAGCAGGGTCTACGCAGTATTTT
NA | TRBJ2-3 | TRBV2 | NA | CASVNGGVGTDTQYF | TGTGCCAGTGTGAATGGGGGCGTCGGCACAGATACGCAGTATTTT
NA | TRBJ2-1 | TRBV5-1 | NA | CASSLAGLREQFF | TGCGCCAGCAGCTTGGCTGGGCTCCGAGAGCAGTTCTTC
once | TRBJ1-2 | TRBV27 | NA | CASSLGKFYGYTF | TGTGCCAGCAGTTTAGGCAAGTTCTATGGCTACACCTTC
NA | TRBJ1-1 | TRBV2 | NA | CASTQVTFEAFF | TGTGCCAGCACCCAGGTTACCTTTGAAGCTTTCTTT
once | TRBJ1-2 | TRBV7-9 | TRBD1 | CASSLDGQGARGYTF | TGTGCCAGCAGCTTAGATGGACAGGGGGCGCGGGGCTACACCTTC
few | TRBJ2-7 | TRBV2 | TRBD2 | CASRLAVSYEQYF | TGTGCGTCACGGCTAGCGGTCTCCTACGAGCAGTACTTC
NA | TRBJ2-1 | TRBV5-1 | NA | CASSPARTALYNEQFF | TGCGCCAGCAGCCCGGCCCGGACAGCTTTATACAATGAGCAGTTCTTC
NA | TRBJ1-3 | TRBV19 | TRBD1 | CASKNRGVSGNTIYF | TGTGCCAGTAAAAACAGGGGAGTTTCAGGAAACACCATATATTTT
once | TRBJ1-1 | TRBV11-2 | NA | CASSPTRGDTEAFF | TGTGCCAGCAGCCCGACGCGGGGGGACACTGAAGCTTTCTTT
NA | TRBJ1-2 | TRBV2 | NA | CASSGQSNYGYTF | TGTGCCAGCAGTGGACAGTCCAACTATGGCTACACCTTC
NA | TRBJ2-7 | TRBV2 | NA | CASRETWLQYF | TGTGCCAGCCGGGAAACTTGGCTGCAGTACTTC
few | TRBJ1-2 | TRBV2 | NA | CASSQDSFLNGYTF | TGTGCCAGCAGCCAAGACAGCTTTTTAAATGGCTACACCTTC
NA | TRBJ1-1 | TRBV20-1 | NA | CSASTGGHTEAFF | TGCAGTGCTAGTACGGGGGGACACACTGAAGCTTTCTTT
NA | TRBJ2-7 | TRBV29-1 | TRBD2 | CSVATSGNYEQYF | TGCAGCGTTGCGACTAGCGGGAATTACGAGCAGTACTTC
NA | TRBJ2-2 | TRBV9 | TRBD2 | CASRGLAGDTGELFF | TGTGCCAGCAGAGGACTAGCGGGAGACACCGGGGAGCTGTTTTTT
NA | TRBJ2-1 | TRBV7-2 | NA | CASSLTRRNEQFF | TGTGCCAGCAGCTTAACGCGTCGCAATGAGCAGTTCTTC
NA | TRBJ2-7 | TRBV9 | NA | CASSVDGLGEQYF | TGTGCCAGCAGCGTAGACGGTCTTGGCGAGCAGTACTTC
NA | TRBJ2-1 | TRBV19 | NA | CATIKGGLGYNEQFF | TGTGCCACCATCAAGGGGGGGCTAGGGTACAATGAGCAGTTCTTC
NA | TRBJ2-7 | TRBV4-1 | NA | CASSQVSGPSYEQYF | TGCGCCAGCAGCCAAGTAAGTGGCCCCTCCTACGAGCAGTACTTC
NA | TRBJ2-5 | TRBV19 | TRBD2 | CASSIGSGRAIETQYF | TGTGCCAGTAGTATAGGTAGCGGGAGGGCCATTGAGACCCAGTACTTC
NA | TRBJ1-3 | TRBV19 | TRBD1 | CASSTTGSGDTIYF | TGTGCCAGTAGCACGACAGGGTCTGGAGACACCATATATTTT
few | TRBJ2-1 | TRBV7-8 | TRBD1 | CASSLWDREYNEQFF | TGTGCCAGCAGCTTATGGGACAGGGAATACAATGAGCAGTTCTTC